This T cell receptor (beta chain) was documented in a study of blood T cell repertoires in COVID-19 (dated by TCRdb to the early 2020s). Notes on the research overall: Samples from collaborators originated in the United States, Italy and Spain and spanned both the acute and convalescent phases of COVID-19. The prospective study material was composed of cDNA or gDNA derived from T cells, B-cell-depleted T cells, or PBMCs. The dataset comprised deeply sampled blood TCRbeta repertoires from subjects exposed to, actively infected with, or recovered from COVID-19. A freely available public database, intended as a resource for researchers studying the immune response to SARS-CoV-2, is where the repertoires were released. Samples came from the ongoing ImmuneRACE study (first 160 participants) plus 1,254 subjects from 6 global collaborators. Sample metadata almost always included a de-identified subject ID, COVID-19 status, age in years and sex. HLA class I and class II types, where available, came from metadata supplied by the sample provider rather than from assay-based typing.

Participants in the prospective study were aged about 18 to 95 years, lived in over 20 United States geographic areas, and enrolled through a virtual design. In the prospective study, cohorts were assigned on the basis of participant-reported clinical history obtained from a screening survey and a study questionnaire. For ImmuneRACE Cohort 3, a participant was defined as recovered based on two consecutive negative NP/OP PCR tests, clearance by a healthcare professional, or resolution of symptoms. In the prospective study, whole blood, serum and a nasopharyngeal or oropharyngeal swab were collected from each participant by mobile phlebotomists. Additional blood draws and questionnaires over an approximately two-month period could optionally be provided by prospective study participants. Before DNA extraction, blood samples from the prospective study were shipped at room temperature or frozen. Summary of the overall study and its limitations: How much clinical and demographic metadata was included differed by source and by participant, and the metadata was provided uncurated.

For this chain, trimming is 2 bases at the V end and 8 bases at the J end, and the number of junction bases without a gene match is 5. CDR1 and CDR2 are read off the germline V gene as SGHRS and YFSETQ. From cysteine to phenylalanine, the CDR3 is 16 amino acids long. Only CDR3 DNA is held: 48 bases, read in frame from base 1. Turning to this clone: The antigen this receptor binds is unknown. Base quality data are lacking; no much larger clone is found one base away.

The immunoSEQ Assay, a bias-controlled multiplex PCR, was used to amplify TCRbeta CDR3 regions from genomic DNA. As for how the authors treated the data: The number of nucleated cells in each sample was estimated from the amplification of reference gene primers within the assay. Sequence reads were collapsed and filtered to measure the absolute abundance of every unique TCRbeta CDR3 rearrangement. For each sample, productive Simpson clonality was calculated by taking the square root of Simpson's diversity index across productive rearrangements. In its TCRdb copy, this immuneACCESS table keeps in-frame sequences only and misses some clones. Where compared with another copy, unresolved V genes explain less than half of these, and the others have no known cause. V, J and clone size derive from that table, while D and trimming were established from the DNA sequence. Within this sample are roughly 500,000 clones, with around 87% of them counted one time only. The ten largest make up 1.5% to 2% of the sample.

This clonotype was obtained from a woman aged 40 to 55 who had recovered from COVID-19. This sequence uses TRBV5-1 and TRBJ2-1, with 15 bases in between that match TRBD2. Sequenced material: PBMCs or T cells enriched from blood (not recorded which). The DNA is TGCGCCAGCAGCTTCGGACTAGCGGGAGGGATGGATGAGCAGTTCTTC. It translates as CASSFGLAGGMDEQFF.